This note documents a single TCR beta chain sequence. The sample belongs to a study of blood T cell repertoires in COVID-19. Study as a whole: The samples span acute and convalescent COVID-19 from the United States, Italy and Spain. Sample material is recorded as cDNA or gDNA derived from T cells, B-cell-depleted T cells, or PBMCs.

Source study methods: Reference gene primer amplification in the assay estimated nucleated cell counts. The data were produced by immunoSEQ multiplex PCR, yet TCRdb's version contains in-frame clones alone and is incomplete. V and J calls and clone size follow that table, whereas D and trimming were derived from the DNA. This sample has almost 70,000 clones, with 89% found just once. Germline loops: CDR1 LNHDA, CDR2 SQIVND (reference sequence). The CDR3 sequence is 14 residues long. Between the trimmed V and J ends, which lost 5 bases and 0 bases, there was a span of 10 bases. This sequence originates from a woman in her 50s with active COVID-19. The chain joins TRBV19 to TRBJ1-1; unclear D gene. Sequencing input: peripheral blood. CDR3 nucleotide sequence: TGTGCCAGTAGTGTGAACATATTGAACACTGAAGCTTTCTTT. Residues: CASSVNILNTEAFF. Looking up the rest from reference TRBV19 and TRBJ1-1 gives the full variable domain: DGGITQSPKYLFRKEGQNVTLSCEQNLNHDAMYWYRQDPGQGLRLIYYSQIVNDFQKGDIAEGYSVSREKKESFPLTVTSAQKNPTAFYLCASSVNILNTEAFFGQGTRLTVV.